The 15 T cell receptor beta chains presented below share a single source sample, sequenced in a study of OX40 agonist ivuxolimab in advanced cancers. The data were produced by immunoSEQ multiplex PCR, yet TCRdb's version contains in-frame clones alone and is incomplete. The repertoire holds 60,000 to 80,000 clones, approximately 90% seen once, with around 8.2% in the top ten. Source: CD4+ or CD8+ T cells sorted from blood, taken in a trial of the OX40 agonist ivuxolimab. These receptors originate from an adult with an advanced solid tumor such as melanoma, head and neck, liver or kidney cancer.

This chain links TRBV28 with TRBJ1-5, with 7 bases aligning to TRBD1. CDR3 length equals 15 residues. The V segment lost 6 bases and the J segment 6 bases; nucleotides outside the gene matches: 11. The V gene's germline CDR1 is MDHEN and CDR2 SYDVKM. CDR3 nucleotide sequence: TGTGCCAGCAGGTATTCGGACAGGACCGGTCAGCCCCAGCATTTT. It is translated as CASRYSDRTGQPQHF.

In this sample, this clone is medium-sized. CDR3 nucleotides: TGTGCCATCAGGGACTCCTCTGGAAACACCATATATTTT. As protein: CAIRDSSGNTIYF. V usage is TRBV10-3 and J usage is TRBJ1-3, with D hard to call. The germline gives CDR1 ENHRY, CDR2 SYGVKD. The length of the CDR3 is 13 residues. V lost 6 bases and J 0 bases, leaving 6 bases between the germline ends.

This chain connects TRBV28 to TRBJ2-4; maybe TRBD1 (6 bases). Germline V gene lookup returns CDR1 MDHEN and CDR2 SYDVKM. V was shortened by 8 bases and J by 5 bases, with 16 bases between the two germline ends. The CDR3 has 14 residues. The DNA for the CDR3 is TGTGCCAGCGGCACTCCACAGGGTGAAAACATTCAGTACTTC. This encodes CASGTPQGENIQYF.

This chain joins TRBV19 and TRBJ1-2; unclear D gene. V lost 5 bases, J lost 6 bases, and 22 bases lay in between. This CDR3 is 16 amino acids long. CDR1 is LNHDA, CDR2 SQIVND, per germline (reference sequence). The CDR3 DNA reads TGTGCCAGTAGTGGGCGAAATTGGGTGCATCTCGATGGCTACACCTTC. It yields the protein CASSGRNWVHLDGYTF.

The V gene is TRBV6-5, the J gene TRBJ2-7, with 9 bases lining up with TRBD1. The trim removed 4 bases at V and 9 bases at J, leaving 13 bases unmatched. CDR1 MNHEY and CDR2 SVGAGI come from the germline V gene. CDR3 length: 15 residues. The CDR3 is CASSFFRRGQGGQYF. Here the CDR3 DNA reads TGTGCCAGCAGTTTTTTCCGCAGGGGACAGGGCGGGCAGTACTTC.

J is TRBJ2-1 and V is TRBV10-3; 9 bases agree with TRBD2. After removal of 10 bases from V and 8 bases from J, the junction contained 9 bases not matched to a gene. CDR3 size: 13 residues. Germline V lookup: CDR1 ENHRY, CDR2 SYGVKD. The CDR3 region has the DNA TGTGCCACCACCCTTGGCGGGGGGGATGAGCAGTTCTTC. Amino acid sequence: CATTLGGGDEQFF.

The CDR3, as DNA: TGTGCCAGCTCACCCCGGGGGGGAGAGACCCAGTACTTC. Its translation: CASSPRGGETQYF. V usage is TRBV18 and J usage is TRBJ2-5; 8 bases map to TRBD2. With V trimmed by 3 bases and J by 4 bases, 1 base remained unmatched. The CDR3 loop spans 13 amino acids. Per the germline V gene, CDR1 is KGHSH and CDR2 is LQKENI.

The CDR3 nucleotides are TGTGCCAGCAGGCAGAGAGGTTCCGGGACAGCTCAGTACTTC. The encoded protein is CASRQRGSGTAQYF. V gene TRBV7-2 combines with J gene TRBJ2-4; the match to TRBD1 covers 7 bases. The CDR3 contains 14 residues. Trimming removed 6 bases from V and 12 bases from J; junction bases left unmatched: 14. CDR1 SGHTA and CDR2 FQGNSA come from the germline V gene.

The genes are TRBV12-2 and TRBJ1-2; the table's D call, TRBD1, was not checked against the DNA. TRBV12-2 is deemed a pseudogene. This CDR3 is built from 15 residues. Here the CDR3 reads CASRLLRIHRGRYTF. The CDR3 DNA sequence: TGTGCAAGTCGCTTACTCAGAATCCACAGGGGACGCTACACCTTC.

The CDR3 DNA follows: TGCGCCAGCAGCCTTGGTAGGACAGCGAACACCGGGGAGCTGTTTTTT. As protein: CASSLGRTANTGELFF. This chain uses TRBV5-1 with TRBJ2-2; weak D call: TRBD1 (6 bases). This CDR3 contains 16 residues. Germline CDR1 reads SGHRS; CDR2 reads YFSETQ. V was trimmed by 4 bases and J by 0 bases, leaving 13 bases between them. Full variable domain (missing parts from reference TRBV5-1 and TRBJ2-2): KAGVTQTPRYLIKTRGQQVTLSCSPISGHRSVSWYQQTPGQGLQFLFEYFSETQRNKGNFPGRFSGRQFSNSRSEMNVSTLELGDSALYLCASSLGRTANTGELFFGEGSRLTVL.

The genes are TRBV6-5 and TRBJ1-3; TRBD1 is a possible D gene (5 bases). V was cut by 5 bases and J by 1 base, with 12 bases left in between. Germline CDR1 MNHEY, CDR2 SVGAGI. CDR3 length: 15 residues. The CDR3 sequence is CASSPGGISGNTIYF. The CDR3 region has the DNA TGTGCCAGCAGTCCCGGGGGGATTTCTGGAAACACCATATATTTT.

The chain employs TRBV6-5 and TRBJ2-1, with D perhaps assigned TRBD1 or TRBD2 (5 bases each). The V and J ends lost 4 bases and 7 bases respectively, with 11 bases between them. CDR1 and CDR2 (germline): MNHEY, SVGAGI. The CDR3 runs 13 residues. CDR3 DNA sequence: TGTGCCAGCAGTTTGGGGGTCTGGAATGAGCAGTTCTTC. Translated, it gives CASSLGVWNEQFF.

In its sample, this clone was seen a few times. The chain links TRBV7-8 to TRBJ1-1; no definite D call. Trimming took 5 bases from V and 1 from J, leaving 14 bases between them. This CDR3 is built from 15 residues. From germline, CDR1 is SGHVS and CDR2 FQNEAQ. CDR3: CASSPTYQKNTEAFF. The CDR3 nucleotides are TGTGCCAGCAGCCCTACCTATCAGAAGAACACTGAAGCTTTCTTT.

DNA of the CDR3: TGTGCCAGCCGTTCGGACAGGGGACCCTACGAGCAGTACTTC. It encodes CASRSDRGPYEQYF. The chain uses TRBV6-5 and TRBJ2-7; 9 bases agree with TRBD1. V gave up 8 bases and J gave up 2 bases; unmatched junction bases: 7. The CDR3 totals 14 residues. The germline V gene encodes CDR1 MNHEY and CDR2 SVGAGI.

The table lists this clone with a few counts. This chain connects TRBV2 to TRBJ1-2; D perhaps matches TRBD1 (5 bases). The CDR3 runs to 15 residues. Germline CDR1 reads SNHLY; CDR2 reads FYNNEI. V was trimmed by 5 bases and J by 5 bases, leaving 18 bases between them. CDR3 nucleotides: TGTGCCAGCAGTTATCACCCTGGGACCTCTTATGGCTACACCTTC. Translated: CASSYHPGTSYGYTF.